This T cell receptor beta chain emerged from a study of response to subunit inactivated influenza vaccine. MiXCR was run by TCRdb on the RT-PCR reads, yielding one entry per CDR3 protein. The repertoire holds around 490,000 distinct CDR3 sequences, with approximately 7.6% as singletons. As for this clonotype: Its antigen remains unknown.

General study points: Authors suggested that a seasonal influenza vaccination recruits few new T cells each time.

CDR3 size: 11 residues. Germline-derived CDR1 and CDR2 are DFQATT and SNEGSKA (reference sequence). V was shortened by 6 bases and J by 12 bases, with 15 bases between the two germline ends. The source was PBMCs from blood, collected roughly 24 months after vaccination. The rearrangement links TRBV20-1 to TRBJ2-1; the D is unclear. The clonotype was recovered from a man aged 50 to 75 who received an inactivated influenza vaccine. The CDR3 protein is CSAPRPSRQFF. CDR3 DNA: TGCAGTGCCCCGAGGCCGAGCAGGCAGTTCTTC.